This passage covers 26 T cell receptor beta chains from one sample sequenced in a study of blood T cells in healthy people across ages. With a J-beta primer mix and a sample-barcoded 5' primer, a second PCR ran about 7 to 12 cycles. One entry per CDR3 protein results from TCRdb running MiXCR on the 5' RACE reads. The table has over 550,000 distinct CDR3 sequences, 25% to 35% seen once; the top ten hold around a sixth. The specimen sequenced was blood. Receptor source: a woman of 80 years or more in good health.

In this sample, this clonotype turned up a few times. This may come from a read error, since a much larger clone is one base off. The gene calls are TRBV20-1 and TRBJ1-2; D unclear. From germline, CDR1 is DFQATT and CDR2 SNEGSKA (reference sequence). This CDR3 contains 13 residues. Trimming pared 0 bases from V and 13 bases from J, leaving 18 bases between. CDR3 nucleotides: TGCAGTGCTAGAGATGGGTTAGGTGGCGAGACCACCTTC. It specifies CSARDGLGGETTF.

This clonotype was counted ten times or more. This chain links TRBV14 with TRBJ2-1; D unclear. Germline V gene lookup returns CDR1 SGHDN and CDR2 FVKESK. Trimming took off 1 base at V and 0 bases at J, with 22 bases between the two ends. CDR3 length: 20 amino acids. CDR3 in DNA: TGTGCCAGCAGCCAAGGGGTCTTCTTGGGTCTTCGCAGCTCCTACAATGAGCAGTTCTTC. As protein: CASSQGVFLGLRSSYNEQFF.

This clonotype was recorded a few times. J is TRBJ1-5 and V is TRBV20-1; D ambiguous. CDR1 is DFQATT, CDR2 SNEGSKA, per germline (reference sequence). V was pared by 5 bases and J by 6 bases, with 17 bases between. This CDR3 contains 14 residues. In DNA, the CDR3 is TGCAGTGCTTACTCCGGGGATCTCCGTCAGCCCCAGCATTTT. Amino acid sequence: CSAYSGDLRQPQHF.

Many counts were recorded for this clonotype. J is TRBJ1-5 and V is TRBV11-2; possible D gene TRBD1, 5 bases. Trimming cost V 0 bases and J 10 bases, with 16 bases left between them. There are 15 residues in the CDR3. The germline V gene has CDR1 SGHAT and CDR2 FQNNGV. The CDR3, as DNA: TGTGCCAGCAGCTTAGATCCCTCGACAGCCTCTCCCCAGCATTTT. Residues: CASSLDPSTASPQHF.

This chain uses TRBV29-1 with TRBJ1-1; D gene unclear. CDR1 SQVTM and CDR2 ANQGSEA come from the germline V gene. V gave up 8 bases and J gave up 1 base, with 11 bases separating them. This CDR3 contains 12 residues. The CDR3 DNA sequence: TGCAGCTTTACCAACCGGAACACTGAAGCTTTCTTT. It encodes CSFTNRNTEAFF.

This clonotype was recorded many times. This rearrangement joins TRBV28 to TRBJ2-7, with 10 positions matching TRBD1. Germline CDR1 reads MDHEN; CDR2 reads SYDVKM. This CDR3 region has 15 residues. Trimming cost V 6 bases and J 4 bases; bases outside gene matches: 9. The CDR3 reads CASSNDRGRGYEQYF. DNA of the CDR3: TGTGCCAGCAGCAACGACAGGGGGCGGGGTTACGAGCAGTACTTC.

The DNA of the CDR3 is TGTGCCAGCAGCTTTGTAGCGGGCCACAATGAGCAGTTCTTC. Translating it yields CASSFVAGHNEQFF. This chain links TRBV11-2 with TRBJ2-1; 7 bases map to TRBD2. Unmatched junction bases numbered 4, after V lost 3 bases and J lost 5 bases. From germline, CDR1 is SGHAT and CDR2 FQNNGV. CDR3 length equals 14 residues.

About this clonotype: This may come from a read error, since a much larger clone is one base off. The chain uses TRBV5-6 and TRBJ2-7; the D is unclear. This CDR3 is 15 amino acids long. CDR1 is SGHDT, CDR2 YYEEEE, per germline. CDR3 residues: CANSFTAVGSYEQYF. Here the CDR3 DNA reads TGTGCCAACAGCTTTACTGCTGTGGGCTCCTACGAGCAGTACTTC.

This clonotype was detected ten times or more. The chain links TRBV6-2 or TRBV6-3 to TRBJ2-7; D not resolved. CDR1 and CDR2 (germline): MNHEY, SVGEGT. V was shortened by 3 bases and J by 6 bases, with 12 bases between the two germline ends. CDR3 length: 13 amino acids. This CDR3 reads CASSYDRVAEQYF. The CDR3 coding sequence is TGTGCCAGCAGTTATGACCGGGTGGCCGAGCAGTACTTC.

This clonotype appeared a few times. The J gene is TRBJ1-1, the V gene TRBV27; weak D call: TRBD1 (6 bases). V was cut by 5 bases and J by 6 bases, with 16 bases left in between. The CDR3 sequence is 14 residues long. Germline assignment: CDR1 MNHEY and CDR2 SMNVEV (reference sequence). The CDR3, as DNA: TGTGCCAGCAGTATATTTCAGGGGTCCGCTGAAGCTTTCTTT. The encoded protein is CASSIFQGSAEAFF.

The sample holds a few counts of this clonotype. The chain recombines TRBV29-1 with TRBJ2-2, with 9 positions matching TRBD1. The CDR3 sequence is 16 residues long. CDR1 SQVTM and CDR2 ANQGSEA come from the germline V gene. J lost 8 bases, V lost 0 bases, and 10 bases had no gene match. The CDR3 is CSVEETTGGGLGELFF. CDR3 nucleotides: TGCAGCGTTGAAGAAACCACAGGGGGCGGATTGGGGGAGCTGTTTTTT.

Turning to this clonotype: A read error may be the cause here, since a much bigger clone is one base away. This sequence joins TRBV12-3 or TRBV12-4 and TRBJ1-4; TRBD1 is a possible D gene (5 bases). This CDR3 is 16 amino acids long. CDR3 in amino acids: CASSLAGTPTNEKRFF. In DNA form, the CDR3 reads TGTGCCAGCAGTTTAGCTGGGACCCCAACTAATGAAAAACGGTTTTTT.

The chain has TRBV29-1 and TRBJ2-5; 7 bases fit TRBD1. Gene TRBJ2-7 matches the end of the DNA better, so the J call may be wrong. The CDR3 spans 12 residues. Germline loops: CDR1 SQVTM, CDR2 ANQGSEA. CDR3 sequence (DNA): TGCAGCGGGCGGACAGGTCCAGTCGAGCAGTACTTC. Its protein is CSGRTGPVEQYF.

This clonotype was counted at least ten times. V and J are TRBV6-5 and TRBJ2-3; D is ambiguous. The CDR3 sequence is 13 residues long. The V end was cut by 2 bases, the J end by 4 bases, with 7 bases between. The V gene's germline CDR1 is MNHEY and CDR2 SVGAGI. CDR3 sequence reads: CASSYLGADTQYF. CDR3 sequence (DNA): TGTGCCAGCAGTTACCTCGGAGCAGATACGCAGTATTTT.

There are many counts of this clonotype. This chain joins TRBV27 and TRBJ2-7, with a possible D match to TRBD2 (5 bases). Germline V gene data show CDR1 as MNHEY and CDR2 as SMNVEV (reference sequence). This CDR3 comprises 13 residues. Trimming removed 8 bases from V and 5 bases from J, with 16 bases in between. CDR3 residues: CASALISGDEQYF. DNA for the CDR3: TGTGCCAGCGCCCTCATCTCCGGGGACGAGCAGTACTTC.

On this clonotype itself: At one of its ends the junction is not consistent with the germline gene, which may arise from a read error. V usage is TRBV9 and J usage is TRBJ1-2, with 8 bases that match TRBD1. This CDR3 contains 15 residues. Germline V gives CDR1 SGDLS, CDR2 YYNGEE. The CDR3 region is CASGVATGTGYGYTF. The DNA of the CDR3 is TGTGCCAGCGGCGTAGCTACTGGGACAGGTTATGGCTACACCTTC. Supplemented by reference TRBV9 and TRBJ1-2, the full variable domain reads DSGVTQTPKHLITATGQRVTLRCSPRSGDLSVYWYQQSLDQGLQFLIQYYNGEERAKGNILERFSAQQFPDLHSELNLSSLELGDSALYFCASGVATGTGYGYTFGSGTRLTVV.

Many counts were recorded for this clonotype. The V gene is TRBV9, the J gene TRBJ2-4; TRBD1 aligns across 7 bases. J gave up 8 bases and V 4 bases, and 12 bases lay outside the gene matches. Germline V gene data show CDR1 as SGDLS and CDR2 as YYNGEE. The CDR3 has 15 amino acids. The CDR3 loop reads CASSRDSGSWDIQYF. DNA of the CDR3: TGTGCCAGCAGCCGGGACAGCGGATCGTGGGACATTCAGTACTTC.

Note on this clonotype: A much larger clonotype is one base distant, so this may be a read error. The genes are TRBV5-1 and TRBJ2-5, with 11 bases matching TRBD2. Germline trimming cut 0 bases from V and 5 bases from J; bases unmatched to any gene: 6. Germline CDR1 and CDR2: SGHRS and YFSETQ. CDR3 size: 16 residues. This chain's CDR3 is CASSLDPSGGTETQYF. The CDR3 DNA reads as TGCGCCAGCAGCTTGGATCCTAGCGGGGGGACTGAGACCCAGTACTTC. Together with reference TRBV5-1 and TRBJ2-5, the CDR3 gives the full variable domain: KAGVTQTPRYLIKTRGQQVTLSCSPISGHRSVSWYQQTPGQGLQFLFEYFSETQRNKGNFPGRFSGRQFSNSRSEMNVSTLELGDSALYLCASSLDPSGGTETQYFGPGTRLLVL.

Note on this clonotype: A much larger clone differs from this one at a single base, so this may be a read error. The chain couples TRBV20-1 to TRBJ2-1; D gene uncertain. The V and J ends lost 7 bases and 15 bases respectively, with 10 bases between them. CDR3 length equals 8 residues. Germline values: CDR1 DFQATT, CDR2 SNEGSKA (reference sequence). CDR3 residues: CSVRFSFF. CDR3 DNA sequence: TGCAGTGTGAGGTTTTCGTTCTTC.

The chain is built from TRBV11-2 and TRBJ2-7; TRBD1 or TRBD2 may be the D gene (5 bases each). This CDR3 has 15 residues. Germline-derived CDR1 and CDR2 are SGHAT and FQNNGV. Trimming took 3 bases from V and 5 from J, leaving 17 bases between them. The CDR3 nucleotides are TGTGCCAGCAGCTTCGAATTTGGGGGAGCCCACGAGCAGTACTTC. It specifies CASSFEFGGAHEQYF.

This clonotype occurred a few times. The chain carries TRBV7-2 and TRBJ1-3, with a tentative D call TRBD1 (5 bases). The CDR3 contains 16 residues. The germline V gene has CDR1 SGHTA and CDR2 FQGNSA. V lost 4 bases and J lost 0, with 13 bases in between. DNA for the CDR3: TGTGCCAGCAGCTCGCGACAGCCTTCCTCTGGAAACACCATATATTTT. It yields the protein CASSSRQPSSGNTIYF.

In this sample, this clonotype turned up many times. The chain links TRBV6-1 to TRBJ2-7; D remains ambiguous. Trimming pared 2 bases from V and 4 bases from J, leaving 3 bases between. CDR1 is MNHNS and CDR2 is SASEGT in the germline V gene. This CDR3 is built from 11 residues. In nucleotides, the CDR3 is TGTGCCAGCAGTGAACAGTACGAGCAGTACTTC. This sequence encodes CASSEQYEQYF.

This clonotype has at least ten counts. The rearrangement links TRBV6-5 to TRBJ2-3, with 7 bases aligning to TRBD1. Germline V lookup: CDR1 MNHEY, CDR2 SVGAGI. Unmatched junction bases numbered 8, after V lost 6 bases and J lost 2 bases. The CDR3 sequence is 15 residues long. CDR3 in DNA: TGTGCCAGCAGGCCCCCGACAGGGCCCACAGATACGCAGTATTTT. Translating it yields CASRPPTGPTDTQYF.

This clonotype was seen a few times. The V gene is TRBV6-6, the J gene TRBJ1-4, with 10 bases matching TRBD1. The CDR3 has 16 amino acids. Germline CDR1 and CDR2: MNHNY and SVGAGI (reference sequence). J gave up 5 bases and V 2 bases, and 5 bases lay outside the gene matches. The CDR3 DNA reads TGTGCCAGCAGTTACCCGGGACAGGGGAGGAATGAAAAACTGTTTTTT. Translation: CASSYPGQGRNEKLFF.

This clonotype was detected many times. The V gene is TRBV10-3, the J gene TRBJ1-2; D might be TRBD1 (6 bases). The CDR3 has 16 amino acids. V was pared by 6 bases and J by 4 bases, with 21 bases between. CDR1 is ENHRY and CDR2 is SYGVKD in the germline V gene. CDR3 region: CAISRRAGESGYGYTF. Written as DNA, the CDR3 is TGTGCCATCAGCCGTAGGGCAGGGGAATCTGGCTATGGCTACACCTTC.

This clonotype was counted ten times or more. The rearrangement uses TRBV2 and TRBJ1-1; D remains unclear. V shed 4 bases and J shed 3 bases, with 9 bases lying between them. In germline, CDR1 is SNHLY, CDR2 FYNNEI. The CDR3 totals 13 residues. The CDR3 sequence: CASSAARYTEAFF. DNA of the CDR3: TGTGCCAGCAGTGCGGCCCGATACACTGAAGCTTTCTTT.